This T cell receptor beta chain was found in a study of blood T cell repertoires in COVID-19. On the study more broadly: Specimens from acute and convalescent COVID-19 originated in the United States, Italy and Spain.

Germline CDR1 is SEHNR and CDR2 is FQNEAQ (reference sequence). The V and J ends lost 4 bases and 2 bases respectively, with 10 bases between them. CDR3 length equals 14 residues. Here immunoSEQ multiplex PCR was the method, and the copy in TCRdb shows in-frame clones only, minus some. The table shows 110,000 to 150,000 clones, with roughly 80% occurring only once. Two negative PCRs, clearance, or symptom resolution characterized the recovered Cohort 3 donors. This clone was observed a single time. The TCR was taken from a man over 45 who had recovered from COVID-19. This chain connects TRBV7-9 to TRBJ2-3; perhaps TRBD2 as D (6 bases). The sample comprised PBMCs or T cells enriched from blood (not recorded which). DNA of the CDR3: TGTGCCAGCAGCTCCCGGACTACCACAGATACGCAGTATTTT. Its translation: CASSSRTTTDTQYF.